A selection of T cell receptor beta chains follows, all from one sample in a study of human T cells and chemical hapten exposure. MiXCR, run by TCRdb on the RACE reads, gives a single entry per CDR3 protein. The sample holds 75,000 to 90,000 distinct CDR3 sequences, roughly 7.6% seen once. Here the sequenced sample was whole blood, taken in connection with sensitization to the hapten diphenylcyclopropenone (DPC). The receptors come from a woman younger than 45 with alopecia areata. Some clones in this sample may be carry-over from other donors' samples. Both conserved end residues are part of each CDR3. The order of the fields is clone size, J gene, V gene, D gene, CDR3 protein, CDR3 DNA. D genes are given only for firm matches. Rows give clone size only sometimes, using once, few, many, or a class for an expanded clone.

few TRBJ1-4 TRBV6-5 TRBD1 CASSTGGRPHTPTNEKLFF TGTGCCAGCAGTACAGGGGGCAGACCCCACACTCCTACTAATGAAAAACTGTTTTTT
many TRBJ2-3 TRBV29-1 - CSVEMTSSPTDTQYF TGCAGCGTTGAAATGACTAGTTCCCCCACAGATACGCAGTATTTT
many TRBJ2-1 TRBV12-3/TRBV12-4 TRBD2 CASTLSLAGFNEQFF TGTGCCAGCACCCTGAGCCTAGCGGGGTTCAATGAGCAGTTCTTC
once TRBJ1-2 TRBV13 - CATGGVSNYGYTF TGTGCGACGGGGGGGGTCTCGAACTATGGCTACACCTTC
few TRBJ1-5 TRBV20-1 - CSARAGEGQPQHF TGCAGTGCCCGCGCAGGGGAGGGCCAGCCCCAGCATTTT
medium-sized TRBJ1-2 TRBV4-2 - CASSQDLSLPNGYTF TGTGCCAGCAGCCAAGACTTATCTCTCCCGAATGGCTACACCTTC
few TRBJ1-1 TRBV5-1 - CASSLTDGGRTEAFF TGCGCCAGCAGCCTTACCGACGGGGGAAGGACTGAAGCTTTCTTT
- TRBJ1-1 TRBV18 - CASSPGLGRNTEAFF TGTGCCAGCTCACCTGGACTGGGGAGGAACACTGAAGCTTTCTTT
- TRBJ2-4 TRBV6-1 - CASSATGSGNIQYF TGTGCCAGCAGTGCCACAGGGTCTGGAAACATTCAGTACTTC
- TRBJ2-7 TRBV6-6 - CASSYRGAWYEQYF TGTGCCAGCAGTTACCGGGGGGCCTGGTACGAGCAGTACTTC
- TRBJ2-6 TRBV19 - CASSIYQHSGANVLTF TGTGCCAGTAGTATATATCAGCATTCTGGGGCCAACGTCCTGACTTTC
few TRBJ2-2 TRBV7-9 - CASSGMSWLTGELFF TGTGCCAGCAGCGGGATGTCGTGGCTAACCGGGGAGCTGTTTTTT
many TRBJ2-7 TRBV10-3 TRBD2 CAISPGTSVDEQYF TGTGCCATCAGTCCCGGGACTAGCGTCGACGAGCAGTACTTC
few TRBJ2-3 TRBV30 - CAWIRPGERIDTQYF TGTGCCTGGATCCGGCCAGGGGAAAGGATCGATACGCAGTATTTT
many TRBJ1-1 TRBV29-1 - CSVGEGSRLGTEAFF TGCAGCGTTGGGGAGGGGAGTAGGCTGGGCACTGAAGCTTTCTTT
- TRBJ1-1 TRBV10-3 - CAISDQDLNTEAFF TGTGCCATCAGTGACCAGGATTTGAACACTGAAGCTTTCTTT
many TRBJ1-1 TRBV10-3 TRBD1 CAIRPLTGADGDTEAFF TGTGCCATCAGGCCCCTGACAGGGGCGGACGGGGACACTGAAGCTTTCTTT